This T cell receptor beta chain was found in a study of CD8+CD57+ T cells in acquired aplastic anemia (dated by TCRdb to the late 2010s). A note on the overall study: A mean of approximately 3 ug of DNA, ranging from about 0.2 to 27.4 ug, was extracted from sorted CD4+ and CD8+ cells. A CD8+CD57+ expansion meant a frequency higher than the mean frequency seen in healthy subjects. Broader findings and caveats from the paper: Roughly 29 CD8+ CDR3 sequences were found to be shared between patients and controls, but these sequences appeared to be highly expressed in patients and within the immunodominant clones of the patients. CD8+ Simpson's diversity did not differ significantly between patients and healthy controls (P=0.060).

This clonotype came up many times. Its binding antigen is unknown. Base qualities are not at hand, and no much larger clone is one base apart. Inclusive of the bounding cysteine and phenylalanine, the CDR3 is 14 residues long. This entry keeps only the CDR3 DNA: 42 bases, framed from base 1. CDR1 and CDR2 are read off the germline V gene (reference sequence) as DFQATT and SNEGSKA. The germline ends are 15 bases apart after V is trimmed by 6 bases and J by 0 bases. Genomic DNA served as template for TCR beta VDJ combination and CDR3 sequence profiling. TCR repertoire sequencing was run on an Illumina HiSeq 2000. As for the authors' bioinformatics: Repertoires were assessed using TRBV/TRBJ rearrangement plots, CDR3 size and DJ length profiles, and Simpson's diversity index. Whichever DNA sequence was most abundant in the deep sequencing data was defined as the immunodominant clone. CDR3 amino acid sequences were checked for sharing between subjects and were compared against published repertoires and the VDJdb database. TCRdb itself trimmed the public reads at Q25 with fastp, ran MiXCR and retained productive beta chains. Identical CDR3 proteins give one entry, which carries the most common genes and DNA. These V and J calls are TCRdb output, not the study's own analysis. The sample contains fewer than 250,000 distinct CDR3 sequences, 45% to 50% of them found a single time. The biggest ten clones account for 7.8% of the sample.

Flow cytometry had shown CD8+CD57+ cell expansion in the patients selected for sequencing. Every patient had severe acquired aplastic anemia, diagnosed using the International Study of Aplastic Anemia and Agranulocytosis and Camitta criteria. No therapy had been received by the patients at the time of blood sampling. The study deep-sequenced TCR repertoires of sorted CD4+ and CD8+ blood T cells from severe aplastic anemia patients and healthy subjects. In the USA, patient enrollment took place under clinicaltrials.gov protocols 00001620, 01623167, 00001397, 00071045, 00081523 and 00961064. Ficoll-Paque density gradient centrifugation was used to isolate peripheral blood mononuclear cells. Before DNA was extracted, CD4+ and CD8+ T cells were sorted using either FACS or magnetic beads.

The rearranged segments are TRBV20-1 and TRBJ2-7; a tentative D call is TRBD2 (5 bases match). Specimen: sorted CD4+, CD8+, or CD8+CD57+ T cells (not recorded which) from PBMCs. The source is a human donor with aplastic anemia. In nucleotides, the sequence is TGCAGTGCGAGAAGGTACAGCGGCTCCTACGAGCAGTACTTC. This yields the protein CSARRYSGSYEQYF.